What follows are 2 T cell receptor beta chains derived from one specimen sequenced in a study of OX40 agonist ivuxolimab in advanced cancers. The method was immunoSEQ multiplex PCR; TCRdb's version includes in-frame clones alone and lacks a portion of them. The sample includes 95,000 to 150,000 clones, around 89% of them seen just once. Sequencing used CD4+ or CD8+ T cells sorted from blood, obtained in a trial of the OX40 agonist ivuxolimab. Receptor source: an adult with an advanced solid tumor such as melanoma, head and neck, liver or kidney cancer.

V usage is TRBV10-1 and J usage is TRBJ1-5; D is unresolved. Trimming pared 11 bases from V and 10 bases from J, leaving 9 bases between. Germline CDR1 is WNHNN and CDR2 is SYGVQD (reference sequence). This CDR3 is built from 9 residues. The CDR3 is CACGRPQHF. The CDR3 coding sequence is TGCGCCTGCGGGCGTCCCCAGCATTTT.

The chain joins TRBV29-1 to TRBJ1-2; a possible D gene is TRBD1 (6 bases). The CDR3 totals 14 residues. The V gene lost 4 bases and the J gene lost 6 bases, with 18 bases spanning the gap. CDR1 and CDR2 from the germline V gene are SQVTM and ANQGSEA. CDR3 protein: CSVVRGGIRNGYTF. The CDR3 DNA is TGCAGCGTTGTGAGGGGGGGAATAAGGAATGGCTACACCTTC.